The rows below give T cell receptor beta chains drawn from one sample of a study of T-cell memory formation after mild COVID-19. Each CDR3 protein gets one entry after TCRdb re-called the 5' RACE reads with MiXCR. The sample yields 250,000 to 300,000 distinct CDR3 sequences, 15% seen once. Sequences were obtained from PBMCs or a T cell subset sorted from them (not recorded which). Receptors were obtained from a man aged 18 to 29 who had mild COVID-19 (a few samples of this study predate the infection). Cell type and time point are not known. Each CDR3 is given with its conserved first and last residue. Each record gives: J gene, clone size, D gene, V gene, CDR3 protein, CDR3 DNA. The D gene is left open where the match is weak. Some rows have no size entry. The others give once, few or many, or a class for an expanded clone.

TRBJ2-1 | many | . | TRBV7-9 | CASSLPSYNEQFF | TGTGCCAGCAGCTTACCTTCCTACAATGAGCAGTTCTTC
TRBJ2-2 | . | TRBD1 | TRBV6-2/TRBV6-3 | CASNEQGVPGELFF | TGTGCCAGCAACGAACAGGGGGTCCCCGGGGAGCTGTTTTTT
TRBJ1-5 | few | . | TRBV10-3 | CAISADRRQPQHF | TGTGCCATCAGTGCCGACAGACGGCAGCCCCAGCATTTT
TRBJ2-1 | few | . | TRBV7-9 | CASSLGSEREQFF | TGTGCCAGCAGCTTAGGCTCGGAGAGGGAGCAGTTCTTC
TRBJ2-2 | . | TRBD1 | TRBV5-1 | CASSPARDREAGELFF | TGCGCCAGCAGCCCTGCTCGGGACAGGGAGGCCGGGGAGCTGTTTTTT
TRBJ2-5 | . | . | TRBV6-2/TRBV6-3 | CASSYPPDGQETQYF | TGTGCCAGCAGTTACCCTCCAGACGGACAAGAGACCCAGTACTTC
TRBJ2-3 | few | . | TRBV20-1 | CSAPDPTTDTQYF | TGCAGTGCTCCAGACCCCACCACAGATACGCAGTATTTT
TRBJ2-7 | . | . | TRBV4-3 | CASSTDTRTYEQYF | TGCGCCAGCAGTACAGACACCCGAACCTACGAGCAGTACTTC
TRBJ2-1 | few | . | TRBV5-1 | CASSLVHNEQFF | TGTGCCAGCAGCTTGGTGCACAATGAGCAGTTCTTC
TRBJ1-1 | many | . | TRBV7-9 | CASSLWGEPAFF | TGTGCCAGCAGCTTGTGGGGGGAACCAGCTTTCTTT
TRBJ1-4 | . | TRBD1 | TRBV6-5 | CASSHIQGETNEKLFF | TGTGCCAGCAGTCACATTCAGGGGGAAACTAATGAAAAACTGTTTTTT
TRBJ2-2 | many | . | TRBV6-4 | CASSEGDTGELFF | TGTGCCAGCAGTGAAGGGGACACCGGGGAGCTGTTTTTT
TRBJ1-6 | . | . | TRBV4-1 | CASSQEAGYYNSPLHF | TGCGCCAGCAGCCAAGAAGCCGGATACTATAATTCACCCCTCCACTTT
TRBJ2-2 | . | . | TRBV4-2 | CASSQRDGELFF | TGTGCCAGCAGCCAAAGGGACGGGGAGCTGTTTTTT
TRBJ2-1 | few | TRBD2 | TRBV5-1 | CASSLLSGGANEQFF | TGCGCCAGCAGCTTGTTAAGCGGGGGGGCCAATGAGCAGTTCTTC
TRBJ1-1 | few | . | TRBV9 | CASSVGVGPEAFF | TGTGCCAGCAGCGTAGGGGTGGGGCCTGAAGCTTTCTTT
TRBJ2-3 | . | TRBD2 | TRBV7-2 | CASSLETSGGRATADTQYF | TGTGCCAGCAGCTTAGAAACTAGCGGGGGGAGGGCCACAGCAGATACGCAGTATTTT
TRBJ1-6 | few | TRBD1 | TRBV29-1 | CSVGEAGTDNSPLHF | TGCAGCGTTGGGGAAGCCGGGACAGATAATTCACCCCTCCACTTT
TRBJ1-2 | few | . | TRBV4-3 | CASSQDRLRGPYGYTF | TGCGCCAGCAGCCAAGATCGGCTCAGGGGTCCCTATGGCTACACCTTC
TRBJ1-6 | few | . | TRBV9 | CASSVRDPYNSPLHF | TGTGCCAGCAGCGTCCGGGATCCCTATAATTCACCCCTCCACTTT
TRBJ2-7 | few | . | TRBV5-1 | CASSLSGNPSYEQYF | TGCGCCAGCAGCTTGTCGGGGAATCCCTCCTACGAGCAGTACTTC
TRBJ2-5 | many | . | TRBV9 | CASSVAGGLQETQYF | TGTGCCAGCAGCGTAGCCGGGGGCCTCCAAGAGACCCAGTACTTC
TRBJ2-1 | few | TRBD1 | TRBV6-5 | CASSYSWTGDNEQFF | TGTGCCAGCAGTTACTCGTGGACAGGGGATAATGAGCAGTTCTTC
TRBJ2-1 | . | TRBD1 | TRBV4-3 | CASSQAYASGGEGNEQFF | TGCGCCAGCAGCCAAGCATACGCGTCAGGGGGCGAAGGCAATGAGCAGTTCTTC
TRBJ1-6 | few | . | TRBV7-9 | CASQSKSSYNSPLHF | TGTGCCAGCCAAAGTAAAAGCTCCTATAATTCACCCCTCCACTTT
TRBJ1-5 | few | TRBD1 | TRBV7-2 | CASSARQGQPQHF | TGTGCCAGCAGCGCCCGACAGGGCCAGCCCCAGCATTTT
TRBJ2-6 | . | . | TRBV5-1 | CASSTSGDGANVLTF | TGCGCCAGCAGTACCTCCGGGGACGGGGCCAACGTCCTGACTTTC
TRBJ2-1 | few | TRBD1 | TRBV11-2 | CASSLYRGVNEQFF | TGTGCCAGCAGCTTATACAGGGGTGTTAATGAGCAGTTCTTC
TRBJ1-6 | few | . | TRBV12-3/TRBV12-4 | CASSSQGGSPLHF | TGTGCCAGCAGTAGCCAGGGTGGCTCACCCCTCCACTTT
TRBJ1-4 | once | . | TRBV5-1 | CASSLGVSWGTNEKLFF | TGCGCCAGCAGCTTAGGCGTATCGTGGGGAACTAATGAAAAACTGTTTTTT
TRBJ2-1 | few | TRBD1 | TRBV6-5 | CGTTDREVNEQFF | TGTGGAACGACGGACAGGGAGGTGAATGAGCAGTTCTTC
TRBJ2-1 | few | . | TRBV9 | CASSVDGKNNEQFF | TGTGCCAGCAGCGTAGACGGGAAGAACAATGAGCAGTTCTTC
TRBJ2-1 | . | TRBD2 | TRBV20-1 | CSARGTAGDNEQFF | TGCAGTGCTAGAGGTACAGCGGGGGATAATGAGCAGTTCTTC
TRBJ1-3 | many | . | TRBV4-3 | CASSHLDGYSGNTIYF | TGCGCCAGCAGCCACCTCGACGGCTACTCTGGAAACACCATATATTTT
TRBJ2-1 | many | TRBD2 | TRBV4-1 | CASRPLTSGGIKEQFF | TGCGCCAGCAGGCCTCTGACTAGCGGGGGCATCAAGGAGCAGTTCTTC
TRBJ2-1 | many | . | TRBV10-2 | CAVLRDNYNEQFF | TGCGCCGTACTCCGGGACAATTACAATGAGCAGTTCTTC
TRBJ1-1 | . | . | TRBV12-3/TRBV12-4 | CASSLGRGRYTEAFF | TGTGCCAGCAGTTTAGGGAGGGGCAGGTACACTGAAGCTTTCTTT
TRBJ1-5 | few | . | TRBV7-2 | CASSAGPRPQHF | TGTGCCAGCAGCGCAGGCCCCCGGCCCCAGCATTTT
TRBJ2-2 | few | . | TRBV4-2 | CASSRPGATGGELFF | TGTGCCAGCAGCCGGCCCGGGGCCACGGGCGGGGAGCTGTTTTTT
TRBJ2-6 | many | . | TRBV30 | CAWSAVYSGANVLTF | TGTGCCTGGAGTGCAGTCTACTCTGGGGCCAACGTCCTGACTTTC
TRBJ2-6 | . | TRBD2 | TRBV20-1 | CSGLAGANVLTF | TGCAGCGGACTAGCTGGGGCCAACGTCCTGACTTTC
TRBJ2-3 | . | TRBD1 | TRBV6-1 | CASTESPGGATDTQYF | TGTGCCAGCACTGAATCTCCAGGGGGTGCCACAGATACGCAGTATTTT
TRBJ2-1 | many | . | TRBV18 | CASSPRSPGEQFF | TGTGCCAGCTCACCTCGATCCCCGGGGGAGCAGTTCTTC
TRBJ1-2 | . | TRBD1 | TRBV4-1 | CASSQGPGQGNGYTF | TGCGCCAGCAGCCAAGGCCCGGGACAGGGGAATGGCTACACCTTC
TRBJ1-1 | . | TRBD1 | TRBV27 | CASSLLTGGTEAFF | TGTGCCAGCAGTTTACTAACAGGGGGCACTGAAGCTTTCTTT
TRBJ1-1 | . | . | TRBV4-1 | CASSQGGTANTEAFF | TGCGCCAGCAGCCAAGGAGGGACGGCCAACACTGAAGCTTTCTTT
TRBJ2-7 | many | . | TRBV6-5 | CASSYRGNEQYF | TGTGCCAGCAGTTACCGAGGGAACGAGCAGTACTTC
TRBJ2-5 | few | . | TRBV7-9 | CASSLFSEETQYF | TGTGCCAGCAGCTTATTTAGTGAGGAGACCCAGTACTTC